These 17 T cell receptor beta chains were sequenced from one sample in a study of shared clonotypes between healthy human individuals. The naive CD8 subset, CD45RO-negative cells positively selected for CCR7, excluded terminally differentiated effector memory CD45RA+ cells. The repertoire was sequenced with immunoSEQ multiplex PCR; TCRdb's copy has only in-frame clones and lacks some. In the table there are about 590,000 clones, nearly 97% of which are singletons. The sequencing input was naive CD8+ T cells sorted from blood. These receptors came from a woman aged 25 to 45 in good health.

The chain uses TRBV13 and TRBJ2-5, with D possibly being TRBD2 (5 bases). The CDR3 is 13 amino acids. Trimming cost V 5 bases and J 3 bases, with 10 bases left between them. Germline assignment: CDR1 PRHDT and CDR2 FYEKMQ (reference sequence). Written as DNA, the CDR3 is TGTGCCAGCAGCCCCCGGGGAGAAGAGACCCAGTACTTC. The encoded protein is CASSPRGEETQYF.

The chain recombines TRBV19 with TRBJ1-5, with TRBD1 matching 8 bases. CDR1 LNHDA and CDR2 SQIVND come from the germline V gene (reference sequence). V trimming: 4 bases; J trimming: 1 base; junction bases outside the gene matches: 6. The length of the CDR3 is 16 residues. In DNA, the CDR3 is TGTGCCAGTAGTACCCCAGGGGGCTGGAGCAATCAGCCCCAGCATTTT. It specifies CASSTPGGWSNQPQHF.

This clone appeared a few times. The chain recombines TRBV28 with TRBJ1-5; D is undetermined. V was pared by 2 bases and J by 3 bases, with 8 bases between. This CDR3 has 14 residues. Germline V gives CDR1 MDHEN, CDR2 SYDVKM. CDR3: CASSLRQPNQPQHF. CDR3 sequence (DNA): TGTGCCAGCAGTTTACGGCAGCCCAATCAGCCCCAGCATTTT.

The chain is built from TRBV7-3 and TRBJ2-3; D is possibly TRBD2 (6 bases). Germline lookup yields CDR1 SGHTA and CDR2 FQGTGA. V was shortened by 2 bases and J by 5 bases, with 23 bases between the two germline ends. The CDR3 has 18 residues. CDR3: CASSLGGMGWGSGDTQYF. The CDR3 nucleotides read TGTGCCAGCAGCTTAGGCGGGATGGGGTGGGGTTCTGGAGATACGCAGTATTTT. Looking up the rest from reference TRBV7-3 and TRBJ2-3 gives the full variable domain: GAGVSQTPSNKVTEKGKYVELRCDPISGHTALYWYRQSLGQGPEFLIYFQGTGAADDSGLPNDRFFAVRPEGSVSTLKIQRTERGDSAVYLCASSLGGMGWGSGDTQYFGPGTRLTVL.

The genes are TRBV27 and TRBJ1-4; the D is unclear. Trimming stripped 4 bases from V and 7 bases from J, with 10 bases between. Germline CDR1 is MNHEY and CDR2 is SMNVEV (reference sequence). The CDR3 length is 13 residues. DNA for the CDR3: TGTGCCAGCAGTTCGGGTTGGGTTGAAAAACTGTTTTTT. Its protein product is CASSSGWVEKLFF.

The V call is TRBV19, the J call TRBJ1-1; possible D gene TRBD1, 5 bases. This CDR3 is 13 amino acids long. Germline CDR1 LNHDA, CDR2 SQIVND (reference sequence). The germline V and J ends were trimmed by 8 bases and 8 bases, with 18 bases remaining between them. The CDR3 nucleotides are TGTGCCAGTCGATTCACTGGGACGACCGAAGCTTTCTTT. Protein sequence: CASRFTGTTEAFF.

This clone was detected once. This chain joins TRBV29-1 and TRBJ2-3; D might be TRBD2 (6 bases). Trimming removed 4 bases from V and 1 base from J, with 9 bases in between. The germline gives CDR1 SQVTM, CDR2 ANQGSEA. This CDR3 comprises 13 residues. The CDR3 DNA sequence: TGCAGCGTTGGGGCTAGCGGCACAGATACGCAGTATTTT. It codes for CSVGASGTDTQYF.

The chain joins TRBV19 to TRBJ1-2; D remains ambiguous. V gave up 5 bases and J gave up 3 bases, with 10 bases separating them. CDR1 and CDR2 (germline): LNHDA, SQIVND (reference sequence). The CDR3 runs 13 residues. The CDR3 DNA sequence: TGTGCCAGTAGTGCCGGCCAGTACTATGGCTACACCTTC. Protein: CASSAGQYYGYTF.

The V gene is TRBV6-6, the J gene TRBJ2-5; 8 bases fit TRBD2. The V gene's germline CDR1 is MNHNY and CDR2 SVGAGI (reference sequence). The CDR3 is 16 residues long. The V and J ends lost 6 bases and 3 bases, in that order; junction bases with no gene match: 12. Written as DNA, the CDR3 is TGTGCCAGCAGCACGGTACGCGGGAGGTCAGAAGAGACCCAGTACTTC. Translation gives CASSTVRGRSEETQYF.

The chain couples TRBV29-1 to TRBJ2-5; D may be TRBD2 (5 bases). CDR1 and CDR2 from the germline V gene are SQVTM and ANQGSEA. Trimming stripped 1 base from V and 11 bases from J, with 8 bases between. The CDR3 runs to 10 residues. The CDR3 is CSVEAGKQYF. CDR3 in DNA: TGCAGCGTTGAAGCGGGAAAGCAGTACTTC.

A single count supports this clone. In DNA form, the CDR3 reads TGTGCCAGCAGTGGACTAGCGGGGGTATCCTACAATGAGCAGTTCTTC. It yields the protein CASSGLAGVSYNEQFF. V usage is TRBV6-1 and J usage is TRBJ2-1; 12 positions agree with TRBD2. From germline, CDR1 is MNHNS and CDR2 SASEGT. Trimming at V came to 4 bases and at J to 1 base, leaving 2 bases not matched to a gene. This CDR3 is 16 amino acids long.

The CDR3 sequence is CASRPDRGGDEAFF. The CDR3 bases are TGTGCCAGCAGGCCCGACAGGGGAGGGGATGAAGCTTTCTTT. This chain connects TRBV7-9 to TRBJ1-1; 8 nucleotides agree with TRBD1. This CDR3 comprises 14 residues. Trimming cost V 6 bases and J 7 bases; bases outside gene matches: 10. Germline V gene sequence: CDR1 SEHNR, CDR2 FQNEAQ (reference sequence).

CDR3 amino acids: CASSAEDKNNEQFF. The CDR3 coding sequence is TGTGCCAGCAGCGCAGAAGACAAGAACAATGAGCAGTTCTTC. This chain joins TRBV9 and TRBJ2-1; no reliable D call. V dropped 3 bases and J dropped 5 bases, with 12 bases sitting between them. The CDR3 loop spans 14 amino acids. Germline values: CDR1 SGDLS, CDR2 YYNGEE.

The chain is built from TRBV5-1 and TRBJ2-7; D may correspond to TRBD1 or TRBD2 (5 bases each). The length of the CDR3 is 14 residues. Per the germline V gene, CDR1 is SGHRS and CDR2 is YFSETQ. The germline V and J ends were trimmed by 6 bases and 3 bases, with 16 bases remaining between them. The CDR3 loop reads CASTPNGAIYEQYF. CDR3 DNA: TGCGCCAGCACCCCAAACGGGGCAATCTACGAGCAGTACTTC.

The chain has TRBV7-6 and TRBJ2-3; D remains unclear. Trimming took off 4 bases at V and 5 bases at J, with 10 bases between the two ends. Per germline, CDR1 SGHVS and CDR2 FNYEAQ. This CDR3 is built from 13 residues. In DNA, the CDR3 is TGTGCCAGCAGCTCCCTGCGCGGAGATACGCAGTATTTT. It encodes CASSSLRGDTQYF.

This clone was detected only a few times. V and J are TRBV27 and TRBJ2-1, with D unclear. Trimming left V 8 bases short and J 4 bases short, with 3 bases between. The CDR3 has 10 amino acids. CDR1 and CDR2 (germline): MNHEY, SMNVEV (reference sequence). Here the CDR3 DNA reads TGTGCCAGCGGATACAATGAGCAGTTCTTC. This sequence encodes CASGYNEQFF.

The V and J genes are TRBV29-1 and TRBJ1-5; a weak D match, TRBD1 (5 bases). Per germline, CDR1 SQVTM and CDR2 ANQGSEA. Trimming took 4 bases from V and 3 from J, leaving 13 bases between them. This CDR3 region has 14 residues. The CDR3 DNA reads as TGCAGCGTTGGTGGGGACGGTAACAATCAGCCCCAGCATTTT. This gives the protein CSVGGDGNNQPQHF.